The T cell receptor beta chain under discussion was sequenced for a study of blood T cell repertoires in COVID-19. Looking at the study overall: Acute-phase and convalescent COVID-19 samples originated in the United States, Italy and Spain. In each case, the material was cDNA or gDNA derived from T cells, B-cell-depleted T cells, or PBMCs.

To note about this clone: At the DNA level, this CDR3 is encoded by other sequences in the same sample as well.

Clones were read by immunoSEQ multiplex PCR, and TCRdb kept only the in-frame ones, dropping some. Of approximately 120,000 clones listed, over 65% are singletons. CDR3 length: 13 amino acids. The germline gives CDR1 KGHSH, CDR2 LQKENI. V dropped 3 bases and J dropped 3 bases, with 9 bases sitting between them. The TCR originated in a woman between 55 and 75 years old with acute or convalescent COVID-19. The sample comprised peripheral blood. The J gene is TRBJ2-7, the V gene TRBV18; no firm D call. The CDR3 is CASSPGSSYEQYF. The CDR3 DNA sequence: TGTGCCAGCTCACCGGGCAGCAGCTACGAGCAGTACTTC. Complete variable domain (other parts from reference TRBV18 and TRBJ2-7): NAGVMQNPRHLVRRRGQEARLRCSPMKGHSHVYWYRQLPEEGLKFMVYLQKENIIDESGMPKERFSAEFPKEGPSILRIQQVVRGDSAAYFCASSPGSSYEQYFGPGTRLTVT.